One T cell receptor (beta chain) is described in this entry. Its antigen is still unknown. The record originates from a study of metastatic and nonmetastatic thyroid tumors. For the study at large: Malignant and benign thyroid patients had repertoires compared in peripheral blood and tumor or nodule tissue.

The authors' processing: For papillary thyroid cancer, a distant-metastasis classifier was constructed from CDR3 differences observed across clinicopathological groups. TCRdb reprocessed the PCR reads via MiXCR. The V and J calls here are based on TCRdb, not the publication. The sample gives approximately 38,000 clones, around 30% of which show up once; roughly a tenth is in the top ten. Germline CDR1 and CDR2: SNHLY and FYNNEI. CDR3 length: 20 amino acids. V lost 0 bases and J lost 0, with 18 bases in between. Overall study findings and caveats: As reported, TCR beta diversity in blood and tumor was significantly higher in malignant thyroid tumors than in benign nodules.

Nobody among the patients had been given any treatment before thyroid surgery. The chain employs TRBV2 and TRBJ2-6, with D tentatively TRBD2 (6 bases). The sequenced material came from blood. The TCR was taken from a male donor with papillary thyroid cancer or a benign thyroid nodule (not recorded which). Some clones in this sample may be carry-over from other donors' samples. CDR3 sequence reads: CASSEAPPAGSFSGANVLTF. CDR3 nucleotide sequence: TGTGCCAGCAGTGAAGCCCCCCCAGCGGGTAGTTTCTCTGGGGCCAACGTCCTGACTTTC.